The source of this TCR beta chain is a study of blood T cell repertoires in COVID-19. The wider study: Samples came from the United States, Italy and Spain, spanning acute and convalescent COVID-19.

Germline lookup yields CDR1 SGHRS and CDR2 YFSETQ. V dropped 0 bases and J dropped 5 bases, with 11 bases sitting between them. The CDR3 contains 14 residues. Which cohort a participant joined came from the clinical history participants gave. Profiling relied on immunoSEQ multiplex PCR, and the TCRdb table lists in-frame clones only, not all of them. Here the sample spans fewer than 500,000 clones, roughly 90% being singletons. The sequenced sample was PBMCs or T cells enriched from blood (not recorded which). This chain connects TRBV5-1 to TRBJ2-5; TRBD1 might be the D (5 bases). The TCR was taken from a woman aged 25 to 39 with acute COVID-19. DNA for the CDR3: TGCGCCAGCAGCTTGGAGGCAGGGTGGGAGACCCAGTACTTC. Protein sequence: CASSLEAGWETQYF.